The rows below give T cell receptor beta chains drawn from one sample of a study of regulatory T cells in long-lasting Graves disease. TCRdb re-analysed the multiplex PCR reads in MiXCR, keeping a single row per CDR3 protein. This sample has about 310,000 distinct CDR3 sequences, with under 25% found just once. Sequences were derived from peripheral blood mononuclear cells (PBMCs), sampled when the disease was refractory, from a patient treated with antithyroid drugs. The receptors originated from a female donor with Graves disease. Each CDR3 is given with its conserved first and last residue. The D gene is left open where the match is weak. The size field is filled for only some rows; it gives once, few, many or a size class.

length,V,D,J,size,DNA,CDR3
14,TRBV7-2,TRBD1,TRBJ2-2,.,TGTGCCTCAAGACAGGGGGCTGTCACCGGGGAGCTGTTTTTT,CASRQGAVTGELFF
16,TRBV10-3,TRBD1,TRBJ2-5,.,TGTGCCATCTCCCCCAGGGCACAGGGGGCACAAGAGACCCAGTACTTC,CAISPRAQGAQETQYF
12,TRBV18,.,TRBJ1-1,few,TGTGCCAGCTCACCAGTACAGGGTCCTTCTTTCTTT,CASSPVQGPSFF
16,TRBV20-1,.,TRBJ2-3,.,TGCAGTGCTAGCCCACCTTCTAGCGCCTACACAGATACGCAGTATTTT,CSASPPSSAYTDTQYF
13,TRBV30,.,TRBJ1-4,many,TGTGCCTGGAGTGTAATTAGTACCGAAAAACTGTTTTTT,CAWSVISTEKLFF
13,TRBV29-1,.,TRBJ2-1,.,TGCAGCGTTGGAACAGGGAGGGGTGATGAGCAGTTCTTC,CSVGTGRGDEQFF
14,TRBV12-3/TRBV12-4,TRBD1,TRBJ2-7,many,TGTGCCAGCAGTTTCGGAAACAGGGGGTACGAGCAGTACTTC,CASSFGNRGYEQYF
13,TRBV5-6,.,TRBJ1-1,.,TGTGCCAGCAGCTTGGGAGGGGCCACTGAAGCTTTCTTT,CASSLGGATEAFF
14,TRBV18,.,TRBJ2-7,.,TGTGCCAGTGCCTCCGAGACTATTAACTACGAGCAGTACTTC,CASASETINYEQYF
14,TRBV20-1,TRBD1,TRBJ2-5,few,TGCAGTGCTAGAGAGGGGACAGGGGTTGAGACCCAGTACTTC,CSAREGTGVETQYF